This T cell receptor (beta chain) was documented in a study of identical twins. The V gene end was trimmed by 1 base and the J gene end by 7 bases; junction bases not matched to a gene: 12. CDR1 and CDR2 from the germline V gene are SGHKS and YYEKEE (reference sequence). This CDR3 spans 17 amino acids. TCRdb independently ran MiXCR on the 5' RACE reads; one entry per CDR3 protein. The repertoire holds some 330,000 distinct CDR3 sequences, with approximately 10% as singletons. The clonotype was recovered from a woman aged 45-65 years in good health. V usage is TRBV5-5 and J usage is TRBJ2-4, with 9 bases aligning to TRBD2. Sequencing was performed on naive T cells sorted from blood. CDR3 region: CASSLSGGRAGVNIQYF. The CDR3 DNA reads as TGTGCCAGCAGCTTGAGTGGCGGGAGGGCCGGAGTGAACATTCAGTACTTC. The entire variable domain, with the rest obtained from reference TRBV5-5 and TRBJ2-4, is as follows: DAGVTQSPTHLIKTRGQQVTLRCSPISGHKSVSWYQQVLGQGPQFIFQYYEKEERGRGNFPDRFSARQFPNYSSELNVNALLLGDSALYLCASSLSGGRAGVNIQYFGAGTRLSVL.